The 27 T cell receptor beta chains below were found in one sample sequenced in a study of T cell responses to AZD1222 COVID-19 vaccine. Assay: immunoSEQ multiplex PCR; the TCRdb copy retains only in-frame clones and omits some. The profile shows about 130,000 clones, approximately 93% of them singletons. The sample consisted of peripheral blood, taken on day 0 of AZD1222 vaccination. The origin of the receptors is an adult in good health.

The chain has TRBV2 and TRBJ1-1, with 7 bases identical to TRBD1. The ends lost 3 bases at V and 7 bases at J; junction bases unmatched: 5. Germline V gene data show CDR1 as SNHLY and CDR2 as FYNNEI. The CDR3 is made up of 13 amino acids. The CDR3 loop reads CASSDRGYVEAFF. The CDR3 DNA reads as TGTGCCAGCAGTGACAGGGGGTACGTTGAAGCTTTCTTT.

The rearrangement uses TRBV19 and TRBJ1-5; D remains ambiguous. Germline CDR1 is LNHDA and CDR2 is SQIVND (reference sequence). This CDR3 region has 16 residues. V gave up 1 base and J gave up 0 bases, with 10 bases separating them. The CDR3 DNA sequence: TGTGCCAGTAGTATAGCCCCCGGGGATAGCAATCAGCCCCAGCATTTT. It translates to CASSIAPGDSNQPQHF.

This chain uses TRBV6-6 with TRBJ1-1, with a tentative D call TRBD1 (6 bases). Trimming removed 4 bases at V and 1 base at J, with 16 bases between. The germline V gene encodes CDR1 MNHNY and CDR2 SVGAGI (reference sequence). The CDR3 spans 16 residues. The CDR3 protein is CASSSNSARGNTEAFF. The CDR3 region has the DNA TGTGCCAGCAGTTCCAACTCCGCCAGGGGGAACACTGAAGCTTTCTTT.

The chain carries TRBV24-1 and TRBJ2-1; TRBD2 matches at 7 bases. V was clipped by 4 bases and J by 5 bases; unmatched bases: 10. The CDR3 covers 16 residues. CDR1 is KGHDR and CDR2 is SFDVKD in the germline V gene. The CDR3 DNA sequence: TGTGCCACCAGTGACCCAAGCGGGGAAGCTAACAATGAGCAGTTCTTC. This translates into CATSDPSGEANNEQFF.

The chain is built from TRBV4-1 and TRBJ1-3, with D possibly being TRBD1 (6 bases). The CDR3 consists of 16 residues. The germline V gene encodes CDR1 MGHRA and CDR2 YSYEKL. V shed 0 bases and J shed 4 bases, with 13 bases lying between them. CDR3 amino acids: CASSQDAPGAGNTIYF. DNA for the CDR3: TGCGCCAGCAGCCAAGATGCCCCAGGGGCCGGAAACACCATATATTTT.

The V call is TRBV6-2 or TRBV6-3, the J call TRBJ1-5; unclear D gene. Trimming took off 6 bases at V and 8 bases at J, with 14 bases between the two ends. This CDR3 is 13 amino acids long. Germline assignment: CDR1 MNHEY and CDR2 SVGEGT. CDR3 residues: CASSELLREPQHF. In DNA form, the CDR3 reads TGTGCCAGCAGCGAACTACTTAGGGAGCCCCAGCATTTT.

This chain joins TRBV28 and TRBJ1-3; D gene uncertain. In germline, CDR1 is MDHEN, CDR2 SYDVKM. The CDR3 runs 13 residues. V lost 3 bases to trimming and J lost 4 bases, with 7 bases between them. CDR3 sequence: CASSLERGNTIYF. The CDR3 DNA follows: TGTGCCAGCAGTTTGGAGAGGGGAAACACCATATATTTT.

The CDR3 sequence is CAWSTRMKNTGELFF. The CDR3 bases are TGTGCCTGGAGTACACGGATGAAGAACACCGGGGAGCTGTTTTTT. The chain recombines TRBV30 with TRBJ2-2; the D is unclear. This CDR3 has 15 residues. CDR1 GTSNPN and CDR2 SVGIG come from the germline V gene (reference sequence). Trimming removed 2 bases from V and 1 base from J, with 11 bases in between.

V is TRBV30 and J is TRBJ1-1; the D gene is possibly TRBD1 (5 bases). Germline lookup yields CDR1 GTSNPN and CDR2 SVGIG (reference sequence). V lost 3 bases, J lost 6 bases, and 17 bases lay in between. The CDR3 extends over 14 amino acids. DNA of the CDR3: TGTGCCTGGAGACGGACACCACCCGGAGCTGAAGCTTTCTTT. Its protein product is CAWRRTPPGAEAFF.

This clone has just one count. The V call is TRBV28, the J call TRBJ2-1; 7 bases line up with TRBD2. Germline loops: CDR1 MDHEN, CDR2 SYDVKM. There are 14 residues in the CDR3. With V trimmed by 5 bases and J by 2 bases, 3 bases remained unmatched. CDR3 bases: TGTGCCAGCAGTAGCGGGGCTACCTACAATGAGCAGTTCTTC. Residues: CASSSGATYNEQFF.

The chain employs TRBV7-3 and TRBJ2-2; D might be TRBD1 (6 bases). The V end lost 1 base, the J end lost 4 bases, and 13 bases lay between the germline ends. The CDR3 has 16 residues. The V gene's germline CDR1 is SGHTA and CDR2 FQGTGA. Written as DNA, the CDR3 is TGTGCCAGCAGCTTAAACGGCAGGGGCGGCACCGGGGAGCTGTTTTTT. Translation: CASSLNGRGGTGELFF.

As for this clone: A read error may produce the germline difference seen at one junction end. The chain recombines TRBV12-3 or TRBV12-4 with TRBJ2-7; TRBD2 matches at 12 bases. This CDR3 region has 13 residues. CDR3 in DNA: TGTGCCAGCAGTTTAGCGAGGGGACTAGCGGGCCACTTC. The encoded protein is CASSLARGLAGHF.

The CDR3 DNA reads TGTGCCAGCAGCCAAGAGGCTAATCAGCCCCAGCATTTT. Protein: CASSQEANQPQHF. The rearrangement joins TRBV3-1 (or the pseudogene TRBV3-2) to TRBJ1-5; no definite D call. CDR1 is LGHDT, CDR2 YNNKEL, per germline (reference sequence). The V and J ends lost 0 bases and 4 bases respectively, with 4 bases between them. The CDR3 extends over 13 amino acids.

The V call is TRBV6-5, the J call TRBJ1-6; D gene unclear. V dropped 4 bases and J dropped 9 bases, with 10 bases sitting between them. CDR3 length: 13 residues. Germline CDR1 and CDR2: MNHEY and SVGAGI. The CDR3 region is CASSSWFGSPLHF. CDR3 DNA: TGTGCCAGCAGTTCTTGGTTCGGTTCACCCCTCCACTTT.

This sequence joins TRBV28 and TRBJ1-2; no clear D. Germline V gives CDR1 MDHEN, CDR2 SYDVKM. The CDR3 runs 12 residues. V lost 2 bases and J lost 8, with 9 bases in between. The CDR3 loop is CASSLRLTGYTF. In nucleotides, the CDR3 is TGTGCCAGCAGTTTAAGGTTAACGGGCTACACCTTC.

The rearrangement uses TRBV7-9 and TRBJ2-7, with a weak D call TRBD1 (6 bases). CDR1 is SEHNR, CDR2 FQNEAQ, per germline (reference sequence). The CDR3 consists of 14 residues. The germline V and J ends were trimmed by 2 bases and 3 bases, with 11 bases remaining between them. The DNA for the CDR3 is TGTGCCAGCAGCTTATTGACAGGCGGCTACGAGCAGTACTTC. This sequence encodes CASSLLTGGYEQYF.

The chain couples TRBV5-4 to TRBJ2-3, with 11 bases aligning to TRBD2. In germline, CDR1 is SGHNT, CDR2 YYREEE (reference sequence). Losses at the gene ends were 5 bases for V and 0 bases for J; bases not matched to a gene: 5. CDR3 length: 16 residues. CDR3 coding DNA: TGTGCCAGCAGTAAAAGGACTAGCGGGAGCACAGATACGCAGTATTTT. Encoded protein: CASSKRTSGSTDTQYF.

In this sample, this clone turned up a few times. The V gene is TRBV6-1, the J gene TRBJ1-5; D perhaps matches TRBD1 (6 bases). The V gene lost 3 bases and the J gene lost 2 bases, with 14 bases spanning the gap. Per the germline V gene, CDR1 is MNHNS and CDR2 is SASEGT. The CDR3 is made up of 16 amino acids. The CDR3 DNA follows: TGTGCCAGCAGTGACCTAGGGAGGGGGGGCAATCAGCCCCAGCATTTT. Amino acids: CASSDLGRGGNQPQHF.

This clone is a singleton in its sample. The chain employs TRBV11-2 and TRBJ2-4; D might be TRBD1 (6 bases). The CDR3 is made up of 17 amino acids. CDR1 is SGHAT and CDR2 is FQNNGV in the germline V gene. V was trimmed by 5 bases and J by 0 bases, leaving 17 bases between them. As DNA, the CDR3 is TGTGCCAGCAGCCCCCGGGCAGGGGCGCTAGCCAAAAACATTCAGTACTTC. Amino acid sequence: CASSPRAGALAKNIQYF.

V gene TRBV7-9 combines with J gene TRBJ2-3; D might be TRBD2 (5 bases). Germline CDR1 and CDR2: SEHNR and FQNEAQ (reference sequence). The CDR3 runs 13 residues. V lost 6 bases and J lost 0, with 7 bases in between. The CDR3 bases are TGTGCCAGCAGGACGGGGAGCACAGATACGCAGTATTTT. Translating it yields CASRTGSTDTQYF.

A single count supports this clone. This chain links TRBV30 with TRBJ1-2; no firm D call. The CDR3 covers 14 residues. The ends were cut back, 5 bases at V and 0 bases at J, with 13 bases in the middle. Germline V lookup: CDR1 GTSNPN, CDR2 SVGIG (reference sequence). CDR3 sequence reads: CAWERGEPNYGYTF. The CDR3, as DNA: TGTGCCTGGGAGAGAGGAGAACCTAACTATGGCTACACCTTC.

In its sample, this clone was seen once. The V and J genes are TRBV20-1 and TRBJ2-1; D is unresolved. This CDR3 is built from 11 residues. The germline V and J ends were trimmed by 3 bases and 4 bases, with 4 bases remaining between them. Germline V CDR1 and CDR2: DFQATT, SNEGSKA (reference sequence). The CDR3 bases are TGCAGTGCTAGTAAATACAATGAGCAGTTCTTC. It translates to CSASKYNEQFF.

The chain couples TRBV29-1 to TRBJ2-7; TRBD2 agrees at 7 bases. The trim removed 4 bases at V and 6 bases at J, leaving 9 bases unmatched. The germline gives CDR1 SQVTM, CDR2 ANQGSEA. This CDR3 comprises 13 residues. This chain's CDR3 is CSVGQGGIGEQYF. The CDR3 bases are TGCAGCGTTGGTCAGGGAGGGATTGGCGAGCAGTACTTC.

Written as DNA, the CDR3 is TGCGCCAGCGGGTTCTGGGAGGTACGATATGGCTACACCTTC. It encodes CASGFWEVRYGYTF. The chain joins TRBV4-1 to TRBJ1-2; D is ambiguous. The CDR3 is 14 amino acids. Trimming cost V 8 bases and J 5 bases, with 18 bases left between them. Germline V CDR1 and CDR2: MGHRA, YSYEKL.

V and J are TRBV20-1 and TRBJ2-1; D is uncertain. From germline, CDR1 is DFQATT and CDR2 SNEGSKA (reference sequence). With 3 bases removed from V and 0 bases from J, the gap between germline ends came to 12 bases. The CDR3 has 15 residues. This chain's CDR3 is CSASTHESSYNEQFF. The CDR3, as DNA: TGCAGTGCTAGTACCCATGAGAGCTCCTACAATGAGCAGTTCTTC.

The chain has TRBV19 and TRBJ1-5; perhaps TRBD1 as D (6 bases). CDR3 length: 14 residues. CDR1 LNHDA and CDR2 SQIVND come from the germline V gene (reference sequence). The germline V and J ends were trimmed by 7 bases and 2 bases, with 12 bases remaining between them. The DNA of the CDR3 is TGTGCCAGTAATCAGGGGCCGGGCAATCAGCCCCAGCATTTT. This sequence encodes CASNQGPGNQPQHF.

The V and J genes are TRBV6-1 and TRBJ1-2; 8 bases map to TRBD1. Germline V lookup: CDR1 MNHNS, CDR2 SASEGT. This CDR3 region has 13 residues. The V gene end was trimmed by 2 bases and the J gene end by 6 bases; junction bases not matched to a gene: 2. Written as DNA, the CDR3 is TGTGCCAGCAGTGAAACAGGGGGGAATGGCTACACCTTC. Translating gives CASSETGGNGYTF.